This T cell receptor beta chain was documented in a study of T cell clusters in autoimmune cytopenias. TRB was amplified from around 0.25 ug of peripheral blood genomic DNA per sample. One tube held mixed TRB-A and TRB-B primer pools for touch-down PCR. TCRdb reprocessed the multiplex PCR reads, with one entry per CDR3 protein and no DNA. The sample table sets out some 13,000 distinct CDR3 sequences. This CDR3 contains 15 residues. The germline gives CDR1 ENHRY, CDR2 SYGVKD. The sample taken for sequencing was peripheral blood. The source is a human donor with an autoimmune cytopenia or autoimmune hepatitis (not recorded which). This chain uses TRBV10-3 with TRBJ2-1; the D call from TCRdb, TRBD2, cannot be confirmed without DNA. The CDR3 spells CAISDGGRAYNEQFF.